This T cell receptor (beta chain) was sequenced in a study of early stage breast cancer tumors. For the study at large: Most invasive tumors, about 80% of the 16, were ER+/PR+/HER2-. Study-level points and caveats: Comparing each tissue with blood distinguished tumor from normal in 14 of 16 patients. Compared with adjacent normal breast tissue, tumors showed roughly 2.4-fold greater T cell density and higher clonality.

A remark on this clone: Its antigen remains unknown.

Measured with immunoSEQ multiplex PCR; TCRdb has only the in-frame clones, and not every one. This table holds over 40,000 clones, around 80% found once. CDR3 length equals 17 residues. The germline V gene encodes CDR1 MGHRA and CDR2 YSYEKL. Germline trimming cut 1 base from V and 5 bases from J; bases unmatched to any gene: 9. This clonotype was obtained from a person aged 35-50 years with breast cancer. Sequencing used blood. The chain couples TRBV4-1 to TRBJ2-7, with 12 bases lining up with TRBD2. This CDR3 reads CASSQAYRTSGNHEQYF. The CDR3 region has the DNA TGCGCCAGCAGCCAAGCGTACAGGACTAGCGGGAATCACGAGCAGTACTTC.